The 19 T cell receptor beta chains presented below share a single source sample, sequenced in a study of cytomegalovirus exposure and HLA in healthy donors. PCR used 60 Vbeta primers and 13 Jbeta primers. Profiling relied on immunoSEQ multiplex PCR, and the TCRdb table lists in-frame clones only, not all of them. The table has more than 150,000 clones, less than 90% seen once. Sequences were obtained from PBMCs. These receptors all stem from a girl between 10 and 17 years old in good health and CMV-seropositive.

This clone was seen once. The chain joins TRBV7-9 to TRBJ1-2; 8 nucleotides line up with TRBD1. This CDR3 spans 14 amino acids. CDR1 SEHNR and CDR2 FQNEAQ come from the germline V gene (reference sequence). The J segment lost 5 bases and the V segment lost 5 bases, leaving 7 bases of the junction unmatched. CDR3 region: CASSLTGVRYGYTF. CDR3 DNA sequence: TGTGCCAGCAGCCTGACAGGGGTGAGATATGGCTACACCTTC. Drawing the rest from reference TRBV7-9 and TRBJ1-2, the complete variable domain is DTGVSQNPRHKITKRGQNVTFRCDPISEHNRLYWYRQTLGQGPEFLTYFQNEAQLEKSRLLSDRFSAERPKGSFSTLEIQRTEQGDSAMYLCASSLTGVRYGYTFGSGTRLTVV.

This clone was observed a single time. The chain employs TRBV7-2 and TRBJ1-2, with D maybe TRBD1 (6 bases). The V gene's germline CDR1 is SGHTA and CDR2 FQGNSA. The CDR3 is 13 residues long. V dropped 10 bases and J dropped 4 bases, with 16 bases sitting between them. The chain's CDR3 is CATVVGGLYGYTF. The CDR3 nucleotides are TGTGCCACCGTAGTCGGGGGGCTCTATGGCTACACCTTC.

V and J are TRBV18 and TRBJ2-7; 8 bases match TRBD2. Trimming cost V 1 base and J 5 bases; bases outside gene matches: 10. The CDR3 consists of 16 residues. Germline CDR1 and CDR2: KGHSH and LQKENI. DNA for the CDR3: TGTGCCAGCTCACCACGGGTATCCGGGAGGGCAGACGAGCAGTACTTC. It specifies CASSPRVSGRADEQYF.

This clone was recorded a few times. CDR3 sequence reads: CATSRPGGANIQYF. The CDR3 nucleotides read TGTGCCACCAGCAGACCGGGCGGGGCAAACATTCAGTACTTC. V and J are TRBV15 and TRBJ2-4; perhaps TRBD2 as D (6 bases). The ends were cut back, 2 bases at V and 6 bases at J, with 11 bases in the middle. Germline V CDR1 and CDR2: LNHNV, YYDKDF (reference sequence). The CDR3 totals 14 residues. Filled out from reference TRBV15 and TRBJ2-4, the complete variable domain reads DAMVIQNPRYQVTQFGKPVTLSCSQTLNHNVMYWYQQKSSQAPKLLFHYYDKDFNNEADTPDNFQSRRPNTSFCFLDIRSPGLGDTAMYLCATSRPGGANIQYFGAGTRLSVL.

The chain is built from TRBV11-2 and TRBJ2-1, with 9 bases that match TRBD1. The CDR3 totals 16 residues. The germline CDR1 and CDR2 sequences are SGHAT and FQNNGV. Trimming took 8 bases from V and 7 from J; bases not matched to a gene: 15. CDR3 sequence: CASGSLQGATWNEQFF. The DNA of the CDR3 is TGTGCCAGCGGATCCTTACAGGGGGCGACGTGGAATGAGCAGTTCTTC.

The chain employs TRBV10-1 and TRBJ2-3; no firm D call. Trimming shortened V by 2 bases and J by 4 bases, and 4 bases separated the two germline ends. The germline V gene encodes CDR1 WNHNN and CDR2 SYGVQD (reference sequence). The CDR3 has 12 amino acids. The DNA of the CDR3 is TGCGCCAGCAGTGAGAACTCAGATACGCAGTATTTT. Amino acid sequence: CASSENSDTQYF.

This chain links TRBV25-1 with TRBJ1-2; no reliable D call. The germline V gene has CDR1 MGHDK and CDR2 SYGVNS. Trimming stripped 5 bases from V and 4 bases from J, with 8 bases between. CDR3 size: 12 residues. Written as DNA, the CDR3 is TGTGCCAGCAGTCGAGACTTCTATGGCTACACCTTC. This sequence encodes CASSRDFYGYTF.

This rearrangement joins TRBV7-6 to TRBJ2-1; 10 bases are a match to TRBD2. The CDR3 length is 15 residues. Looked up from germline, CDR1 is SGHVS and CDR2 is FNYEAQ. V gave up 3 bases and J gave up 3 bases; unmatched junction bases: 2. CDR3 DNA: TGTGCCAGCAGCTTCTCTAGCGGGGGCTACAATGAGCAGTTCTTC. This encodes CASSFSSGGYNEQFF. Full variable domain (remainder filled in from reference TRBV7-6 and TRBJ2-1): GAGVSQSPRYKVTKRGQDVALRCDPISGHVSLYWYRQALGQGPEFLTYFNYEAQQDKSGLPNDRFSAERPEGSISTLTIQRTEQRDSAMYRCASSFSSGGYNEQFFGPGTRLTVL.

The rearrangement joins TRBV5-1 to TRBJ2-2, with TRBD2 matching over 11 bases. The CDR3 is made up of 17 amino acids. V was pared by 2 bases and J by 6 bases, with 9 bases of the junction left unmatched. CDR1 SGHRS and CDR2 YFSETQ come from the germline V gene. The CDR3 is CASSFEPSGRRAGELFF. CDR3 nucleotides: TGCGCCAGCAGCTTTGAACCTAGCGGGAGGAGGGCCGGGGAGCTGTTTTTT.

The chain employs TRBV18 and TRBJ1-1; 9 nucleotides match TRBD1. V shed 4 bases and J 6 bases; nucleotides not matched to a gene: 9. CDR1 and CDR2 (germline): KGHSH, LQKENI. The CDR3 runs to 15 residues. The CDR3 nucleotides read TGTGCCAGCTCACACGCGGACAGGGGTTTAGCTGAAGCTTTCTTT. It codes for CASSHADRGLAEAFF.

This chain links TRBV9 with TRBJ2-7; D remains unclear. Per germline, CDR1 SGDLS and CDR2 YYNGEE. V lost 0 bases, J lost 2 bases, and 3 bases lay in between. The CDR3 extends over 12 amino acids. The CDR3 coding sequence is TGTGCCAGCAGCGTAGTTACCTACGAGCAGTACTTC. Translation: CASSVVTYEQYF. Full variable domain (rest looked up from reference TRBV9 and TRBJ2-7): DSGVTQTPKHLITATGQRVTLRCSPRSGDLSVYWYQQSLDQGLQFLIQYYNGEERAKGNILERFSAQQFPDLHSELNLSSLELGDSALYFCASSVVTYEQYFGPGTRLTVT.

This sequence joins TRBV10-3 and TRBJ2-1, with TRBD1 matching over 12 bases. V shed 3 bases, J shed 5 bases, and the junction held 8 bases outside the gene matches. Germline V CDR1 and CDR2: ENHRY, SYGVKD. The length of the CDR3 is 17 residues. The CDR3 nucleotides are TGTGCCATCAGTGACCCCCCCGGGACAGGGGGCAACAATGAGCAGTTCTTC. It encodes CAISDPPGTGGNNEQFF.

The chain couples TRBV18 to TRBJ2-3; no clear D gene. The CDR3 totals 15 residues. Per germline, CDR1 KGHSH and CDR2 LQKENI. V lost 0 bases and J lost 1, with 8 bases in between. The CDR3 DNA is TGTGCCAGCTCACCACCGCTCCAGGGCACAGATACGCAGTATTTT. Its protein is CASSPPLQGTDTQYF.

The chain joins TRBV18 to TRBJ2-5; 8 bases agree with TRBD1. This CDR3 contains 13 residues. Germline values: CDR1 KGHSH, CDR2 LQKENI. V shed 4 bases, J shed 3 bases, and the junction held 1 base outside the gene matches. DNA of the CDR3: TGTGCCAGCTCACAACAGGGGGAAGAGACCCAGTACTTC. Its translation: CASSQQGEETQYF.

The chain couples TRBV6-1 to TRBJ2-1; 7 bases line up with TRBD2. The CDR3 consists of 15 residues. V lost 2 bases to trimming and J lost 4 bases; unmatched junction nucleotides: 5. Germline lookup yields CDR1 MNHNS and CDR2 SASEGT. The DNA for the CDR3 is TGTGCCAGCAGTGAACCGGGAGGCACTTACAATGAGCAGTTCTTC. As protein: CASSEPGGTYNEQFF.

The DNA of the CDR3 is TGTGCCAGCAGTAGGATTGGCGGCTACGAGCAGTACTTC. This codes for CASSRIGGYEQYF. The chain combines TRBV27 with TRBJ2-7, with no clear D. CDR3 length: 13 amino acids. Germline assignment: CDR1 MNHEY and CDR2 SMNVEV (reference sequence). V was shortened by 5 bases and J by 3 bases, with 11 bases between the two germline ends.

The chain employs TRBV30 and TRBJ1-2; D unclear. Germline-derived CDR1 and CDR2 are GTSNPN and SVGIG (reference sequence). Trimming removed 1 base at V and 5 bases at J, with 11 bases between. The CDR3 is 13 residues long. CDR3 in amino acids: CAWSAFSEYGYTF. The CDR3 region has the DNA TGTGCCTGGAGTGCTTTTTCTGAGTATGGCTACACCTTC. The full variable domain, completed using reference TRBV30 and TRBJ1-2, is SQTIHQWPATLVQPVGSPLSLECTVEGTSNPNLYWYRQAAGRGLQLLFYSVGIGQISSEVPQNLSASRPQDRQFILSSKKLLLSDSGFYLCAWSAFSEYGYTFGSGTRLTVV.

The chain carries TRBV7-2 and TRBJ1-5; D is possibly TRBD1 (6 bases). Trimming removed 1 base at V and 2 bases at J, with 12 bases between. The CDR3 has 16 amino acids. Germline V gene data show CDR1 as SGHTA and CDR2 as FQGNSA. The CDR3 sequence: CASSLGGGGGNQPQHF. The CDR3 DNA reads TGTGCCAGCAGCTTAGGCGGAGGGGGGGGCAATCAGCCCCAGCATTTT.

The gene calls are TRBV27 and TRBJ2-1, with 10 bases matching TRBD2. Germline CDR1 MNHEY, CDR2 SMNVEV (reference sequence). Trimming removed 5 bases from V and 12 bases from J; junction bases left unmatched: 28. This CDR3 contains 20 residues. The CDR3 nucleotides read TGTGCCAGCAGTGACAAACTCCGGGGCCGCCGGGCTAGCGGGAGCGGTGTGCAGTTCTTC. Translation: CASSDKLRGRRASGSGVQFF.